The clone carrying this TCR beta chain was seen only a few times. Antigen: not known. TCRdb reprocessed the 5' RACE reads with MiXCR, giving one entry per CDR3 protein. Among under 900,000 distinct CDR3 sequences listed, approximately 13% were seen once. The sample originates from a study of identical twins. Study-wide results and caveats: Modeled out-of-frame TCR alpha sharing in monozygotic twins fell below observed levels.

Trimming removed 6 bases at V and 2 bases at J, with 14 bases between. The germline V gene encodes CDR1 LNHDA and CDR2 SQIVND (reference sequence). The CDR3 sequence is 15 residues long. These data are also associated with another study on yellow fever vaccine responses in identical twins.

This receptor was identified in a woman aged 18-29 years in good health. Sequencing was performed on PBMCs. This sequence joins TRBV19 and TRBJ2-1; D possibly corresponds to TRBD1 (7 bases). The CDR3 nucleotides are TGTGCCAGTAGACCTGACAGGGAGGCCTACAATGAGCAGTTCTTC. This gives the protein CASRPDREAYNEQFF.